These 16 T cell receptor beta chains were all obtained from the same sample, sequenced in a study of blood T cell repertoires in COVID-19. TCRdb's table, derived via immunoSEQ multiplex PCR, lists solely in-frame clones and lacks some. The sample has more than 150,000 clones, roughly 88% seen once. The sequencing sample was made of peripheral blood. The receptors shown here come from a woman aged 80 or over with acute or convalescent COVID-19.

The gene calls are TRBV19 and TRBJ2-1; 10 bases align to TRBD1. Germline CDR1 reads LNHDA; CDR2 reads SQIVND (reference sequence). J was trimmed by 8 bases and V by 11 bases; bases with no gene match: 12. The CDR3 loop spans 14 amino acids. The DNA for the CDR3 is TGTGCCTCCTCCCCGGGACAGGGGTTGGATGAGCAGTTCTTC. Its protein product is CASSPGQGLDEQFF.

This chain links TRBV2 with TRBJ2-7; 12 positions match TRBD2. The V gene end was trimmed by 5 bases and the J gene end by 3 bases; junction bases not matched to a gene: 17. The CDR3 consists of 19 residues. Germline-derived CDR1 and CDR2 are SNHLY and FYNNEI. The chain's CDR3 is CASSPPLGLAGLLSYEQYF. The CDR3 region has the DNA TGTGCCAGCAGTCCACCCCTGGGACTAGCGGGCCTCTTAAGCTACGAGCAGTACTTC.

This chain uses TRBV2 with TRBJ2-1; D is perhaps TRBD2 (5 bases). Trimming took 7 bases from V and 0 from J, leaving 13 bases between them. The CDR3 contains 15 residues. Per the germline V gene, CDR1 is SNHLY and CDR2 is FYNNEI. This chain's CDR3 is CASTDRGASYNEQFF. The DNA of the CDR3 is TGTGCCAGCACCGATCGGGGAGCCTCCTACAATGAGCAGTTCTTC.

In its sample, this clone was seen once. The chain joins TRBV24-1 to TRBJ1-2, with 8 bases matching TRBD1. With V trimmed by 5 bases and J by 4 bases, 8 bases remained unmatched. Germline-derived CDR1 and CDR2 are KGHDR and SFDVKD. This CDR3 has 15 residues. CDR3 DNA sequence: TGTGCCACCAGTGGACAGGGGCCCACCGGCTATGGCTACACCTTC. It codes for CATSGQGPTGYGYTF.

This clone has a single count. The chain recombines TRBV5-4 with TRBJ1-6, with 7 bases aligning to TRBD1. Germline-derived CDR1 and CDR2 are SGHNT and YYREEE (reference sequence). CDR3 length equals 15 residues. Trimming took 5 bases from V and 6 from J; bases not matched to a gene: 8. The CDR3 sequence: CASRLQTGRNSPLHF. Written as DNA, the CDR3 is TGTGCCAGCAGACTCCAGACAGGGCGTAATTCACCCCTCCACTTT.

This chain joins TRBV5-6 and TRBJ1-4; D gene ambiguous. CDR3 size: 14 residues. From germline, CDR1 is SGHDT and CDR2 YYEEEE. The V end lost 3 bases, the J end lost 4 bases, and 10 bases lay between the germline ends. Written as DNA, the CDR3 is TGTGCCAGCAGCTACGGGTCCTTTAATGAAAAACTGTTTTTT. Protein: CASSYGSFNEKLFF.

The CDR3 region has the DNA TGTGCCAGCAGTGCTGGACTAGCGGGAGGGCCCTCGGGCAATGAGCAGTTCTTC. As protein: CASSAGLAGGPSGNEQFF. V gene TRBV27 combines with J gene TRBJ2-1, with 15 nucleotides matching TRBD2. The CDR3 length is 18 residues. J was trimmed by 6 bases and V by 5 bases; bases with no gene match: 11. Germline values: CDR1 MNHEY, CDR2 SMNVEV (reference sequence).

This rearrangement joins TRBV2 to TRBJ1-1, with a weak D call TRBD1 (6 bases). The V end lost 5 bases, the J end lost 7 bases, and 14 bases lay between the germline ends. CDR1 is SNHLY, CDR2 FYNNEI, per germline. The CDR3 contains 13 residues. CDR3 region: CASSSWGGLEAFF. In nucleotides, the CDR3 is TGTGCCAGCAGTTCCTGGGGGGGCCTTGAAGCTTTCTTT.

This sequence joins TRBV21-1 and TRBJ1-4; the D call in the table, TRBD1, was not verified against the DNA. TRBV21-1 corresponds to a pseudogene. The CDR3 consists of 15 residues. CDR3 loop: CASSKGTGNNEKLFF. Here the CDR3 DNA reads TGTGCCAGCAGCAAAGGGACAGGGAATAATGAAAAACTGTTTTTT.

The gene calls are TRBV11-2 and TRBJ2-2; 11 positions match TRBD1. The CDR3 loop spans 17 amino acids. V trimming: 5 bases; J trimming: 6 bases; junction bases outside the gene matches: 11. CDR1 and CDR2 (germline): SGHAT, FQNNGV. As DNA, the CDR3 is TGTGCCAGCAGCACATACCGATCGGGACAGGGGGCCGGGGAGCTGTTTTTT. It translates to CASSTYRSGQGAGELFF.

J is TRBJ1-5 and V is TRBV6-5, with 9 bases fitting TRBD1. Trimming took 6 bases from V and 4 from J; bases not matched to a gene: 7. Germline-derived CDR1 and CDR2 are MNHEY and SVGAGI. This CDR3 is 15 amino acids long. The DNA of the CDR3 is TGTGCCAGCAGAACCGACAGGGGGATGAATCAGCCCCAGCATTTT. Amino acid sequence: CASRTDRGMNQPQHF.

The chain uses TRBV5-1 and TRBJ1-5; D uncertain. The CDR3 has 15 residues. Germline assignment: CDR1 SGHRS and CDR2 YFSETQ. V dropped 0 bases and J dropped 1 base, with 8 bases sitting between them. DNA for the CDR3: TGCGCCAGCAGCTTGGACTCTTTGAGCAATCAGCCCCAGCATTTT. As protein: CASSLDSLSNQPQHF.

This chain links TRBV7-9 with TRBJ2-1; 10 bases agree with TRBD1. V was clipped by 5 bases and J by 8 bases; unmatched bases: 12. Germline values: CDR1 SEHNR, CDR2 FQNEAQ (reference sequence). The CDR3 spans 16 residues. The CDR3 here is CASSPGEGQGFDEQFF. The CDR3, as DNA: TGTGCCAGCAGCCCTGGGGAGGGACAGGGGTTCGATGAGCAGTTCTTC.

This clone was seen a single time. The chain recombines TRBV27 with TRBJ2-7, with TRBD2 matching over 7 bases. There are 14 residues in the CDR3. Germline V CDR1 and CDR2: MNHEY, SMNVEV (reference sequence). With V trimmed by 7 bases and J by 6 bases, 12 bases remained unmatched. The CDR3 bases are TGTGCCAGCAACCCCCAGACTAGCCCCTCCGAGCAGTACTTC. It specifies CASNPQTSPSEQYF.

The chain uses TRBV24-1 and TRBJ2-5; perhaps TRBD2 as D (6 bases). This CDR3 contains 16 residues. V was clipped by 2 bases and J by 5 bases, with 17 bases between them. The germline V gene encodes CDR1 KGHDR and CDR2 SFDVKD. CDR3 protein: CATSDSGRKAGETQYF. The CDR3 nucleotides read TGTGCCACCAGTGATTCTGGGCGCAAGGCGGGGGAGACCCAGTACTTC.

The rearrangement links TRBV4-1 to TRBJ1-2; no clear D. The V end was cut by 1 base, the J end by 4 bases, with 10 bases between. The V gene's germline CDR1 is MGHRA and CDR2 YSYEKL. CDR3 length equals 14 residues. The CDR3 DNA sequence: TGCGCCAGCAGCCAAGTCTCCACAGTCTATGGCTACACCTTC. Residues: CASSQVSTVYGYTF.